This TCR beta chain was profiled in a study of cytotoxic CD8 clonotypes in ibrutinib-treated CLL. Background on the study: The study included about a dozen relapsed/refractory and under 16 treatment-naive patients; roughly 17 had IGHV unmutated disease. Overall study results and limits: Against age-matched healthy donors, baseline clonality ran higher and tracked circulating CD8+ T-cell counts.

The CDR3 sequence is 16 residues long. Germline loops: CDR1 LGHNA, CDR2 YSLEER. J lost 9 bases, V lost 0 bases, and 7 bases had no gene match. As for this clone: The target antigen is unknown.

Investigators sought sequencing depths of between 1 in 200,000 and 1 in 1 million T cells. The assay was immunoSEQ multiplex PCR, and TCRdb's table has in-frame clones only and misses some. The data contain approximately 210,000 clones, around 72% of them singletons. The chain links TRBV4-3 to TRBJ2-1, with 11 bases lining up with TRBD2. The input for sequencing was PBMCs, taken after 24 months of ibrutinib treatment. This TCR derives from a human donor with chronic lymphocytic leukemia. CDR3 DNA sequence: TGCGCCAGCAGCCAAGAGACTAGCGGGATGTATAGTGAGCAGTTCTTC. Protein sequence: CASSQETSGMYSEQFF.